The rows below give T cell receptor beta chains drawn from one sample of a study of CD8 T cells in Susac syndrome. TCRdb reanalysed the immunoSEQ multiplex PCR reads using MiXCR and keeps one entry per CDR3 protein. Altogether about 190,000 distinct CDR3 sequences are present, almost 96% being singletons, with the ten largest covering approximately 0.1%. The sample comprised CD4+ T cells from PBMCs. Receptors were obtained from a human donor with Susac syndrome. The CDR3 runs from the conserved cysteine through the conserved F or W.

v_call: TRBV7-2
cdr3_aa: CASSSGTSSYNEQFF

v_call: TRBV7-8
cdr3_aa: CASSSIPAGQYSNQPQHF

v_call: TRBV4-1
cdr3_aa: CASSSTSGTTDTQYF

v_call: TRBV2
cdr3_aa: CASSETGQGRETQYF

v_call: TRBV5-1
cdr3_aa: CASSFLSPGSTDTQYF

v_call: TRBV5-1
cdr3_aa: CASSPDTYNEQFF

v_call: TRBV20-1
cdr3_aa: CSARDGTGNMNTEAFF

v_call: TRBV4-3
cdr3_aa: CASSRTGGPFHF

v_call: TRBV5-1
cdr3_aa: CASSQRTGREAGGYTF

v_call: TRBV7-6
cdr3_aa: CASSLVPTGLNGYTF

v_call: TRBV30
cdr3_aa: CAWSNNRDSPLHF

v_call: TRBV5-1
cdr3_aa: CASSLEGSIMNTEAFF

v_call: TRBV7-9
cdr3_aa: CASSLGPTGNQPQHF

v_call: TRBV5-4
cdr3_aa: CASSWGETQYF

v_call: TRBV30
cdr3_aa: CAWATNEKLFF

v_call: TRBV20-1
cdr3_aa: CSASASWGGSYNEQFF

v_call: TRBV5-6
cdr3_aa: CASSLVAGEETQYF

v_call: TRBV9
cdr3_aa: CASSVPNEQYF

v_call: TRBV27
cdr3_aa: CASSSRADTQYF

v_call: TRBV5-1
cdr3_aa: CASSLEGTVDNEQFF

v_call: TRBV7-9
cdr3_aa: CASSLAGNLFF

v_call: TRBV11-2
cdr3_aa: CASSLLAGQETQYF

v_call: TRBV6-6
cdr3_aa: CASSYPDSYNEQFF

v_call: TRBV7-2
cdr3_aa: CASSLPPPNEQYF

v_call: TRBV11-2
cdr3_aa: CASTFSSDTQYF

v_call: TRBV20-1
cdr3_aa: CSAALGAGPYEQYF

v_call: TRBV6-6
cdr3_aa: CASSKGGQGALEQFF

v_call: TRBV9
cdr3_aa: CASGQNSNEQFF

v_call: TRBV5-1
cdr3_aa: CASSLDRVRETQYF

v_call: TRBV7-3
cdr3_aa: CASSHLEQPRLAGARNEQYF

v_call: TRBV12-5
cdr3_aa: CASGLVTGASTSETQYF

v_call: TRBV12-5
cdr3_aa: CASGLGNYGYTF

v_call: TRBV19
cdr3_aa: CASSVPGGNSPLHF

v_call: TRBV30
cdr3_aa: CALGGGNEQFF

v_call: TRBV6-6
cdr3_aa: CASRDTAGNTIYF

v_call: TRBV12-3/TRBV12-4
cdr3_aa: CASSFLQGGYQETQYF

v_call: TRBV20-1
cdr3_aa: CSQAQGLWEQFF

v_call: TRBV6-5
cdr3_aa: CASSYRTGYEQYF

v_call: TRBV6-4
cdr3_aa: CASSDRTTDTQYF

v_call: TRBV29-1
cdr3_aa: CSTLGHQAKNIQYF

v_call: TRBV3-1
cdr3_aa: CASSHQGETQYF

v_call: TRBV30
cdr3_aa: CAWSVGRDSAYNQPQHF